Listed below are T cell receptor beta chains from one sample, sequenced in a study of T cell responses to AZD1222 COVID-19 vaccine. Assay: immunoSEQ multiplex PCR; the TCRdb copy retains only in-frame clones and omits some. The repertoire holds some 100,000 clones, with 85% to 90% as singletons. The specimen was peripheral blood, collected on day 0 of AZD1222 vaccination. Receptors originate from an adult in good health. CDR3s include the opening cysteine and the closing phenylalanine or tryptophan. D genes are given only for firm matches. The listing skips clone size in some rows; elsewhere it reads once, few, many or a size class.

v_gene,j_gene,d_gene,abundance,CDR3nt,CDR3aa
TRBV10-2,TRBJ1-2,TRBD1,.,TGCGCCAGCAGAACAGGGGGCCCTAGCTATGGCTACACCTTC,CASRTGGPSYGYTF
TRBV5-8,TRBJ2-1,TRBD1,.,TGTGCCAGCAGCCTGGGACAGCCTAGCTCCTACAATGAGCAGTTCTTC,CASSLGQPSSYNEQFF
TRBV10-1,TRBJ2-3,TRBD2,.,TGCGCCAGCAGTGAGGGACTAGCGGGAGGAGCAGATACGCAGTATTTT,CASSEGLAGGADTQYF
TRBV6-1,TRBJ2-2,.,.,TGTGCCAGCAGTGAAGCGGTCCAGTTCACCGGGGAGCTGTTTTTT,CASSEAVQFTGELFF
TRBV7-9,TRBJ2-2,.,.,TGTGCCAGCAGCTTAGTCGGGGGGCACGGCGGGGAGCTGTTTTTT,CASSLVGGHGGELFF
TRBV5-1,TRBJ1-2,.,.,TGCGCCAGCAGTCCCGGGACTGCTAACTATGGCTACACCTTC,CASSPGTANYGYTF
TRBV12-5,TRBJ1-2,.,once,TGTGCTAGTGGTTTGGCGTACTCTGGCTACACCTTC,CASGLAYSGYTF
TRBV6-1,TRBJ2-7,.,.,TGTGCCAGCAGTGAAGCGCTTATGTACGAGCAGTACTTC,CASSEALMYEQYF
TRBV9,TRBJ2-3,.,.,TGTGCCAGCAGCGTGGAAACTAGAAGTACAGATACGCAGTATTTT,CASSVETRSTDTQYF
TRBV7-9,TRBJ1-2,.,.,TGTGCCAGCAGCCAACCTGACGGCTATGGCTACACCTTC,CASSQPDGYGYTF
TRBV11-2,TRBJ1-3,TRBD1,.,TGTGCCAGCAGCTCGTCGGGACAGGGGACTGGAAACACCATATATTTT,CASSSSGQGTGNTIYF
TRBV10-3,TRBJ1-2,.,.,TGTGCCATCAGTGAGTCGACCACCAGGGGCGGCTATGGCTACACCTTC,CAISESTTRGGYGYTF
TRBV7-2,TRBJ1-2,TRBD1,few,TGTGCCAGCAGCCTACAGGGGGGCGGCTATGGCTACACCTTC,CASSLQGGGYGYTF
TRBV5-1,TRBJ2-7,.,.,TGCGCCAGCAGCTTGGATCGGGCGACCACCTCCTACGAGCAGTACTTC,CASSLDRATTSYEQYF
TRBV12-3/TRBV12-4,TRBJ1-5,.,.,TGTGCCAGCAGCCCATCTGGACGGCCCCAGCATTTT,CASSPSGRPQHF
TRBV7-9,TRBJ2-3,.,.,TGTGCCAGCAGCTTCATCCGCGGCACAGATACGCAGTATTTT,CASSFIRGTDTQYF
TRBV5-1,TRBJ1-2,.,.,TGCGCCAGCAGCCAACAGGACTCCCGGGACTATGGCTACACCTTC,CASSQQDSRDYGYTF
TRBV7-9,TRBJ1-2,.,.,TGTGCCAGCAGCTTACCGCCGAGCGTTTATGGCTACACCTTC,CASSLPPSVYGYTF
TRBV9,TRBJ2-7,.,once,TGTGCCAGCAGCGTAGGCCAGAGCAATGACTACGAGCAGTACTTC,CASSVGQSNDYEQYF
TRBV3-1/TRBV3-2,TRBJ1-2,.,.,TGTGCCAGCAGCCCGGACAGTAACTATGGCTACACCTTC,CASSPDSNYGYTF
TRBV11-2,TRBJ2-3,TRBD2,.,TGTGCCAGCAGCTTATTTAGCGGGAGATTTGATACGCAGTATTTT,CASSLFSGRFDTQYF
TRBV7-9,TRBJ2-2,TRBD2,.,TGTGCCAGCAGCCCCGGACTAGCGGGGAACACCGGGGAGCTGTTTTTT,CASSPGLAGNTGELFF
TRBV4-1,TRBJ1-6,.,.,TGCGCCAGCAGCCAAGATAGTGGGAAGGGTGTAGGTTCACCCCTCCACTTT,CASSQDSGKGVGSPLHF
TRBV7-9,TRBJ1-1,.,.,TGTGCCAGCAGCTTATCACAGAGGAACACTGAAGCTTTCTTT,CASSLSQRNTEAFF
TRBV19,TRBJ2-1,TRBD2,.,TGTGCCAGTAGTATGTTGTTAGCGGGAGCCAATGAGCAGTTCTTC,CASSMLLAGANEQFF
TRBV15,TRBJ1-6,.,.,TGTGCCACCAGCGGTCGGAGGGAGAATTCACCCCTCCACTTT,CATSGRRENSPLHF